The clone carrying this T cell receptor (beta chain) has at least ten counts. Its antigen is currently unknown. The entry originates in a study of T-cell reconstitution after alpha-beta-depleted transplantation in children. Overall study results and limits: One year after transplant, T-cell counts and diversity came mostly from newly produced T cells.

As it was prepared, the TCRbeta library received unique molecular identifiers. MiXCR was run by TCRdb on the PCR reads, yielding one entry per CDR3 protein. The sample lists roughly 240,000 distinct CDR3 sequences, roughly 8.2% occurring once. Specimen: PBMCs, mostly from graft donor cells, collected 180 days after TCRalphabeta/CD19-depleted stem cell transplant. This receptor was taken from a male patient younger than 18 who had a stem cell transplant for acute lymphoblastic leukemia, so the T cells may come from the graft donor.

The chain's CDR3 is CASSIRLGVGRYEQYF. The CDR3, as DNA: TGTGCCAGCAGTATCCGCCTGGGAGTAGGGCGCTACGAGCAGTACTTC. This rearrangement joins TRBV12-3 or TRBV12-4 to TRBJ2-7; TRBD2 is a possible D gene (5 bases). Trimming pared 5 bases from V and 3 bases from J, leaving 20 bases between. There are 16 residues in the CDR3.